The 5 T cell receptor beta chains in this list originate from one sample, sequenced in a study of shared clonotypes between healthy human individuals. The protocol was immunoSEQ multiplex PCR, while the TCRdb copy is restricted to in-frame clones and leaves out a portion. The data contain over a million clones, roughly 98.5% of them seen just once; the ten biggest clones take up around 0.38%. Material: naive CD4+ T cells sorted from blood. The subset is: CD45RA+ positively selected. Source of these receptors: a man under 40 in good health.

The rearrangement joins TRBV25-1 to TRBJ1-1; TRBD1 agrees at 7 bases. Germline CDR1 and CDR2: MGHDK and SYGVNS. J was trimmed by 3 bases and V by 5 bases; bases with no gene match: 9. CDR3 size: 15 residues. CDR3 loop: CASSNPRQGDTEAFF. CDR3 in DNA: TGTGCCAGCAGTAACCCCCGACAGGGAGACACTGAAGCTTTCTTT.

This chain uses TRBV18 with TRBJ1-2; TRBD1 aligns across 7 bases. Germline loops: CDR1 KGHSH, CDR2 LQKENI. J lost 8 bases, V lost 3 bases, and 12 bases had no gene match. CDR3 length: 15 amino acids. The CDR3: CASSPLRTGETGYTF. For the CDR3, the DNA is TGTGCCAGCTCACCCCTTCGAACAGGGGAAACCGGCTACACCTTC.

The chain links TRBV2 to TRBJ2-2, with TRBD1 matching 10 bases. CDR1 and CDR2 (germline): SNHLY, FYNNEI. V shed 8 bases, J shed 4 bases, and the junction held 10 bases outside the gene matches. The CDR3 has 16 residues. For the CDR3, the DNA is TGTGCCAGCCGCTGGACAGGGGGGCTAGCCACCGGGGAGCTGTTTTTT. It translates to CASRWTGGLATGELFF.

This sequence joins TRBV9 and TRBJ2-1, with 13 bases matching TRBD2. J was trimmed by 9 bases and V by 4 bases; bases with no gene match: 10. This CDR3 region has 16 residues. The germline CDR1 and CDR2 sequences are SGDLS and YYNGEE. CDR3 residues: CASSPWTSGSGFEQFF. DNA of the CDR3: TGTGCCAGCAGCCCTTGGACTAGCGGGAGTGGGTTTGAGCAGTTCTTC.

The chain is built from TRBV10-3 and TRBJ1-1; the D is unclear. CDR1 and CDR2 from the germline V gene are ENHRY and SYGVKD. V gave up 5 bases and J gave up 7 bases, with 8 bases separating them. CDR3 length equals 11 residues. The CDR3 DNA sequence: TGTGCCATCAGTCAGCTAGATGAAGCTTTCTTT. It specifies CAISQLDEAFF.